Detailed here is one T cell receptor (beta chain). What it binds is not known. CDR1 is DFQATT and CDR2 is SNEGSKA in the germline V gene (reference sequence). V lost 3 bases and J 5 bases, leaving 11 bases between the germline ends. The CDR3 spans 13 residues. CDR3 and TCR beta VDJ profiling relied on a genomic DNA template. TCRdb re-derived calls from the reads in MiXCR, one entry per CDR3 protein. The profile covers approximately 270,000 distinct CDR3 sequences, with approximately 55% appearing a single time and 6.5% to 10% taken by the ten largest. The data were obtained in a study of CD8+CD57+ T cells in acquired aplastic anemia. Study background: An average of around 3.5 ug of DNA was obtained from sorted CD4+ and CD8+ cells. Study-level points and caveats: No significant difference in CD8+ Simpson's diversity was found between patients and controls. The number of CD8+ CDR3 sequences shared by patients and controls was 25 to 35.

V and J are TRBV20-1 and TRBJ1-5, with D perhaps matching TRBD1 (5 bases). The sequenced sample was sorted CD4+, CD8+, or CD8+CD57+ T cells (not recorded which) from PBMCs. This clonotype was sampled from a human donor with severe aplastic anemia or a healthy control (not recorded which). The CDR3 nucleotides read TGCAGTGCTAGGGGGCTGGGGGATCAGCCCCAGCATTTT. Translated, it gives CSARGLGDQPQHF.